This T cell receptor beta chain originates from a study of control samples from healthy donors and cancer patients. Profiling relied on immunoSEQ multiplex PCR, and the TCRdb table lists in-frame clones only, not all of them. The data hold around 120,000 clones, with around 88% observed a single time. The CDR3 sequence is 17 residues long. Germline trimming cut 2 bases from V and 1 base from J; bases unmatched to any gene: 9. CDR1 SGDLS and CDR2 YYNGEE come from the germline V gene. The V gene is TRBV9, the J gene TRBJ1-3; 7 positions match TRBD1. The TCR originated in a man aged 35-49 years in good health. The sequenced material came from blood. The CDR3 reads CASSVTGTASSGNTIYF. The DNA of the CDR3 is TGTGCCAGCAGCGTGACCGGGACAGCCTCTTCTGGAAACACCATATATTTT.